Detailed here is one TCR beta chain. Its target is unknown. Sequencing was at deep level. Generated by immunoSEQ multiplex PCR, the TCRdb table keeps only in-frame clones and is missing some. The top ten hold about 1.5% of the sample, which has about 1 million clones, 65% to 75% seen once. The data derive from a study of shared clonotypes between healthy human individuals. Background on the study: The study enrolled a couple of women and a few men aged 18 to 49. Researchers assigned three CD4 naive, three CD4 memory, two CD8 naive and one CD8 memory plate to each donor. Study-wide points: Naive CD4 clonotypes were shared across a handful of donors at around 5%.

Trimming stripped 8 bases from V and 3 bases from J, with 7 bases between. The CDR3 consists of 11 residues. Germline CDR1 and CDR2: MNHEY and SVGAGI. The sample was memory CD4+ T cells sorted from blood. Subset described: CD45RA-negative fraction. The genes are TRBV6-5 and TRBJ1-1; D call uncertain. This TCR was recovered from a man aged 18 to 35 in good health. DNA of the CDR3: TGTGCCAGCTATGGATACACTGAAGCTTTCTTT. Translated: CASYGYTEAFF.